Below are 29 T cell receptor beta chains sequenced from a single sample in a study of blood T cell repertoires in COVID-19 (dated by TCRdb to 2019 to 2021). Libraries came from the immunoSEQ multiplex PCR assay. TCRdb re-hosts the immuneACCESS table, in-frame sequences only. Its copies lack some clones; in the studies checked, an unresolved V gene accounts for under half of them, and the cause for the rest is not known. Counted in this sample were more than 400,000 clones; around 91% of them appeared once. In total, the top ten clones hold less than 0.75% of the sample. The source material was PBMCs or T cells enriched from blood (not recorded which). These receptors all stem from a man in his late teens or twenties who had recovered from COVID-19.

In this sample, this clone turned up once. The CDR3 here is CASSQDPPAYNEQFF. CDR3 nucleotides: TGCGCCAGCAGCCAAGACCCCCCCGCCTACAATGAGCAGTTCTTC. V gene TRBV4-1 combines with J gene TRBJ2-1; D remains unclear. CDR3 length: 15 amino acids. Germline lookup yields CDR1 MGHRA and CDR2 YSYEKL. Trimming stripped 0 bases from V and 2 bases from J, with 8 bases between.

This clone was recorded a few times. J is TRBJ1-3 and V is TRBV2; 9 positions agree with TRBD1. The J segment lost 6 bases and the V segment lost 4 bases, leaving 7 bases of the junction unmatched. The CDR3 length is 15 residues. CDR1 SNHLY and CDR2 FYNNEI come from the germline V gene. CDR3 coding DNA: TGTGCCAGCAGTGCTGGGACAGGGAGTGAAAACACCATATATTTT. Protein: CASSAGTGSENTIYF.

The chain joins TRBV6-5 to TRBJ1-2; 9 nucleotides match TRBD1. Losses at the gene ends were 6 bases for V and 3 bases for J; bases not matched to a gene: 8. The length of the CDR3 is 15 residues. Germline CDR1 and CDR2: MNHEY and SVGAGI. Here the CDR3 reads CASSFRRTGDYGYTF. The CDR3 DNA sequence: TGTGCCAGCAGCTTCCGACGGACAGGGGACTATGGCTACACCTTC.

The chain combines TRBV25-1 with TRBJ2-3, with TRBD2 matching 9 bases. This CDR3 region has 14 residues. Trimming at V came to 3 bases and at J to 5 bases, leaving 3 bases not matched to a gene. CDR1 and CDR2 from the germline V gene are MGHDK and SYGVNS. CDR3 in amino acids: CASSEGGRGDTQYF. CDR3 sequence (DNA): TGTGCCAGCAGTGAGGGCGGGAGGGGAGATACGCAGTATTTT.

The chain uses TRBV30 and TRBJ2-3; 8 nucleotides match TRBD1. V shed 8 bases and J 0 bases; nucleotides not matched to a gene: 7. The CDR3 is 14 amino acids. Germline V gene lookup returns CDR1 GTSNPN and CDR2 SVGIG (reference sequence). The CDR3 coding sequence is TGTGCCCAGGGGGCGGGAATTAGCACAGATACGCAGTATTTT. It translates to CAQGAGISTDTQYF.

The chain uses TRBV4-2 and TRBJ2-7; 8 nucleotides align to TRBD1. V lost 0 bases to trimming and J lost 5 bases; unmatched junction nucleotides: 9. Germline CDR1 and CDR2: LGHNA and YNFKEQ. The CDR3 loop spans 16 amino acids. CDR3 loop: CASSQERTGYVHEQYF. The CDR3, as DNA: TGTGCCAGCAGCCAAGAGAGGACAGGGTATGTCCACGAGCAGTACTTC.

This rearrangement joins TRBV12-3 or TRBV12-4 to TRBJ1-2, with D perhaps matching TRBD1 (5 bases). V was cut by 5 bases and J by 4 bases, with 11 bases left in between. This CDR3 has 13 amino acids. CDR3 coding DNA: TGTGCCAGCAGTCCCAGGGAAATCTATGGCTACACCTTC. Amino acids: CASSPREIYGYTF.

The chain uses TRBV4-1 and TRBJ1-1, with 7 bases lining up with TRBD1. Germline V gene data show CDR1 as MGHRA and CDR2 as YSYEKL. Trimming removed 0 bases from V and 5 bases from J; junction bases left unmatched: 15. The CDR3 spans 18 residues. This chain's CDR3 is CASSQDSVGGGIGTEAFF. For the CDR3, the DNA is TGCGCCAGCAGCCAAGATTCCGTCGGAGGGGGCATAGGGACTGAAGCTTTCTTT.

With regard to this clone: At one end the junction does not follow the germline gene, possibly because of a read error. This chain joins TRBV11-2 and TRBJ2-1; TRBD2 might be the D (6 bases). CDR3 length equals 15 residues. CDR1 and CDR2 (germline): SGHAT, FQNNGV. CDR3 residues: CASGFSGPGGDEQFF. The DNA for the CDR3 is TGTGCCAGCGGCTTCAGCGGACCGGGCGGGGATGAGCAGTTCTTC.

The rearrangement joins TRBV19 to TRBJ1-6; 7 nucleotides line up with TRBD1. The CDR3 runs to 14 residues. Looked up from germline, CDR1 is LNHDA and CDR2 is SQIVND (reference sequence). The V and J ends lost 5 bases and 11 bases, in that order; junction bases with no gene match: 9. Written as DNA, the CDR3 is TGTGCCAGTAGTCTCCCACAGGGGAGGACACCCCTCCACTTT. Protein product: CASSLPQGRTPLHF.

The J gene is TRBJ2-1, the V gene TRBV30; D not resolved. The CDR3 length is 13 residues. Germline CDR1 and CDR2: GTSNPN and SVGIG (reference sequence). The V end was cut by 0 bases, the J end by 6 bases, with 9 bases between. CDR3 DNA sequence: TGTGCCTGGAGTGTACAAGTCCCCAATGAGCAGTTCTTC. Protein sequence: CAWSVQVPNEQFF.

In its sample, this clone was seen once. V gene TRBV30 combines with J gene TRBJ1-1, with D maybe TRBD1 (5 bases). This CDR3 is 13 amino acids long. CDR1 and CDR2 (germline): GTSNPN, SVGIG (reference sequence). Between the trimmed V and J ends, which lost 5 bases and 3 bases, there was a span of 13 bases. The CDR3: CAWSGGSDTEAFF. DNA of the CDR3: TGTGCCTGGTCCGGGGGATCGGACACTGAAGCTTTCTTT. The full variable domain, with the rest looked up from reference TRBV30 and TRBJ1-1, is SQTIHQWPATLVQPVGSPLSLECTVEGTSNPNLYWYRQAAGRGLQLLFYSVGIGQISSEVPQNLSASRPQDRQFILSSKKLLLSDSGFYLCAWSGGSDTEAFFGQGTRLTVV.

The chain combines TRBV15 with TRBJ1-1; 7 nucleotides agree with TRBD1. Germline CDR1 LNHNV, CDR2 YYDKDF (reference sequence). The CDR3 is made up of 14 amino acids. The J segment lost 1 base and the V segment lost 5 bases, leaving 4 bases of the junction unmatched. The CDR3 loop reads CATSPRQGNTEAFF. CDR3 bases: TGTGCCACCAGCCCCCGACAGGGGAACACTGAAGCTTTCTTT.

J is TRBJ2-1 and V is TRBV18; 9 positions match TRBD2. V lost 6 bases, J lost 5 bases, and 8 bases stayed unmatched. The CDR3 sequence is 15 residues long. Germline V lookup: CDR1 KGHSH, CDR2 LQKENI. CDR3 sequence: CASSTKRLADNEQFF. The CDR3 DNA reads TGTGCCAGCTCGACTAAAAGACTAGCGGACAATGAGCAGTTCTTC. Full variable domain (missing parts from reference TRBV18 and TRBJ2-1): NAGVMQNPRHLVRRRGQEARLRCSPMKGHSHVYWYRQLPEEGLKFMVYLQKENIIDESGMPKERFSAEFPKEGPSILRIQQVVRGDSAAYFCASSTKRLADNEQFFGPGTRLTVL.

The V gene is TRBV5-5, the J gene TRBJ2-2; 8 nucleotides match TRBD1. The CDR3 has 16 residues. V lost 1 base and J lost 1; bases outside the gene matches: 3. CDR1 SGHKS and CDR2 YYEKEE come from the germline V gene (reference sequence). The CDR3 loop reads CASSLTGGENTGELFF. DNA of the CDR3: TGTGCCAGCAGCTTGACAGGGGGAGAGAACACCGGGGAGCTGTTTTTT.

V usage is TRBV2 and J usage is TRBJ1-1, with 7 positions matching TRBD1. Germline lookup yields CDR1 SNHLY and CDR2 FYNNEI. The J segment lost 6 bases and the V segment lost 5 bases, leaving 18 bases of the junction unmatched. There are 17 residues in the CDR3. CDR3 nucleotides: TGTGCCAGCAGTTCCGCCCGACAGGGCCTAGGGCGGCCTGAAGCTTTCTTT. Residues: CASSSARQGLGRPEAFF.

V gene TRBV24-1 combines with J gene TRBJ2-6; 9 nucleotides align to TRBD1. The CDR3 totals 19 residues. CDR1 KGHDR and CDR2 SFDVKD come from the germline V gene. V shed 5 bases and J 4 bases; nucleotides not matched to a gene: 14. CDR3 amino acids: CATSGASRDRVSGANVLTF. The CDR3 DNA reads TGTGCCACCAGTGGAGCATCGAGGGACAGGGTATCCGGGGCCAACGTCCTGACTTTC.

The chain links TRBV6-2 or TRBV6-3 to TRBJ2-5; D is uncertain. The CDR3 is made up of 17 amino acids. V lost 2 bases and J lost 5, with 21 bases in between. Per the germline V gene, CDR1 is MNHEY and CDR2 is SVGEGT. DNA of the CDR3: TGTGCCAGCAGTTACGCCCAAACGGGTCTCCCTCGGGAGACCCAGTACTTC. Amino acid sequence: CASSYAQTGLPRETQYF.

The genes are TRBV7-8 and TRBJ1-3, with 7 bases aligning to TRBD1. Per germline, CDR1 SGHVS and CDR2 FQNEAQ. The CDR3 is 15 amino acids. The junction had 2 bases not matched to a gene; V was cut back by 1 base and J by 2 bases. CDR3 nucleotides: TGTGCCAGCAGCTTAGGCGGGACAGCTGGAAACACCATATATTTT. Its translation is CASSLGGTAGNTIYF.

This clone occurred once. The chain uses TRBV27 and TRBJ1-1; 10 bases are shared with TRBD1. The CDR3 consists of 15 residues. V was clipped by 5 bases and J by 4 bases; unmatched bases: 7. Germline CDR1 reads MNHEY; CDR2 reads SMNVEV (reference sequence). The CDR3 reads CASSPRTGGGTEAFF. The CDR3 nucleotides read TGTGCCAGCAGTCCCCGGACAGGGGGGGGCACTGAAGCTTTCTTT.

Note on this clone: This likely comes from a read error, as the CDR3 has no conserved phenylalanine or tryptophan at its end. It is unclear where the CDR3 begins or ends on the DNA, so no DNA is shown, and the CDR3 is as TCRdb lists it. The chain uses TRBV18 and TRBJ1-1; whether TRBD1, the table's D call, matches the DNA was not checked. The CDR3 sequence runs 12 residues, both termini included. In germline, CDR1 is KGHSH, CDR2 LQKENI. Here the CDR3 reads CASSGTGVLYRL.

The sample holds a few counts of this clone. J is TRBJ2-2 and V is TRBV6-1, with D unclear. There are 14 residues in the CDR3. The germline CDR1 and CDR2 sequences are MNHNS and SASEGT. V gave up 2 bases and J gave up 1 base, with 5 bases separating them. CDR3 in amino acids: CASSESGNTGELFF. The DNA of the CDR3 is TGTGCCAGCAGTGAATCCGGGAACACCGGGGAGCTGTTTTTT.

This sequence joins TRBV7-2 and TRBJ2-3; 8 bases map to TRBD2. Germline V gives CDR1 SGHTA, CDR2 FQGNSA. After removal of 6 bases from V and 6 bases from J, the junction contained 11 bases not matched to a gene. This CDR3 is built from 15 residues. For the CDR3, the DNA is TGTGCCAGCAGTCCTGGGGGTAGCGGGGAGGATACGCAGTATTTT. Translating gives CASSPGGSGEDTQYF.

In nucleotides, the CDR3 is TGTGCCAGCAGCCCCAGTTCGTGGTACGGGGACACCGGGGAGCTGTTTTTT. Translating gives CASSPSSWYGDTGELFF. The rearrangement joins TRBV7-7 to TRBJ2-2; D perhaps matches TRBD2 (5 bases). Trimming stripped 5 bases from V and 3 bases from J, with 19 bases between. Germline CDR1 is SSHAT and CDR2 is FNYEAQ (reference sequence). The CDR3 spans 17 residues. The variable domain in full, with the rest retrieved from reference TRBV7-7 and TRBJ2-2, is GAGVSQSPRYKVTKRGQDVTLRCDPISSHATLYWYQQALGQGPEFLTYFNYEAQPDKSGLPSDRFSAERPEGSISTLTIQRTEQRDSAMYRCASSPSSWYGDTGELFFGEGSRLTVL.

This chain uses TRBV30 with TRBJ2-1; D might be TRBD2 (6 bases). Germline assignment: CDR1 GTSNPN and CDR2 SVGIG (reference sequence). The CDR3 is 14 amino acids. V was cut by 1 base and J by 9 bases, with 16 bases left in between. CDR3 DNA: TGTGCCTGGAGTGGGGTAGCGGCGTCTATTGAGCAGTTCTTC. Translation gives CAWSGVAASIEQFF.

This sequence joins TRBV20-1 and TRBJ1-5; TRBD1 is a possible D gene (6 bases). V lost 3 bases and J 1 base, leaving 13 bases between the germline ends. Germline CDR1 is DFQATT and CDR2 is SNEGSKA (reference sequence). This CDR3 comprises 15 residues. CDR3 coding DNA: TGCAGTGCTAGTGAGACAGGTTTGAGCAATCAGCCCCAGCATTTT. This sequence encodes CSASETGLSNQPQHF.

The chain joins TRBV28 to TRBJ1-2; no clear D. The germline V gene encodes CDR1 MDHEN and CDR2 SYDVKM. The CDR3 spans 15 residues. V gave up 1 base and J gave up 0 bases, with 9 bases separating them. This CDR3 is CASSLSTPANYGYTF. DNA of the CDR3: TGTGCCAGCAGTTTATCCACCCCAGCTAACTATGGCTACACCTTC.

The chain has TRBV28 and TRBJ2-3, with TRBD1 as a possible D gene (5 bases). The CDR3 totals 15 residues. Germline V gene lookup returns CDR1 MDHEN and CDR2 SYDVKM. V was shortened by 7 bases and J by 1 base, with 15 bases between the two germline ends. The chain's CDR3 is CASNPGGRGTDTQYF. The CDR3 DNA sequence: TGTGCCAGCAACCCCGGCGGCAGGGGCACAGATACGCAGTATTTT.

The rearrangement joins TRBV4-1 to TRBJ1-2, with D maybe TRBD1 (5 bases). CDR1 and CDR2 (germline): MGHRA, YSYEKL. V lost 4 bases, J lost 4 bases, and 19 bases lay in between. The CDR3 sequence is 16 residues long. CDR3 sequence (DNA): TGCGCCAGCAGCCCCTCGGACACCAACCCGTCCTATGGCTACACCTTC. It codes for CASSPSDTNPSYGYTF.